These 10 T cell receptor beta chains share one sample of origin, sequenced in a study of T cells in Graves' hyperthyroidism and ophthalmopathy. There were TCR beta CDR3 regions amplified from RNA transcripts. With the HTBI primer set, the TCR CDR3 went through a first round of RT-PCR. TCRdb re-called the multiplex PCR reads through MiXCR, storing one row per CDR3 protein. The table has more than 350,000 distinct CDR3 sequences, about a sixth seen once. Sequencing was done on a sample of blood. Receptors were obtained from a woman between 25 and 40 years old with Graves' hyperthyroidism that later progressed to Graves' ophthalmopathy.

This clonotype showed up many times. V gene TRBV10-3 combines with J gene TRBJ2-3; possible D gene TRBD2, 6 bases. Germline CDR1 is ENHRY and CDR2 is SYGVKD. V was clipped by 6 bases and J by 8 bases, with 21 bases between them. The CDR3 length is 15 residues. The CDR3 sequence: CAISRDSSRKGTQYF. In DNA form, the CDR3 reads TGTGCCATCAGCAGGGACTCATCCAGAAAGGGTACGCAGTATTTT.

This clonotype has only a few counts. The chain has TRBV6-1 and TRBJ2-4, with 11 bases aligning to TRBD2. Germline V gene data show CDR1 as MNHNS and CDR2 as SASEGT. Unmatched junction bases numbered 13, after V lost 6 bases and J lost 0 bases. The CDR3 is 19 residues long. CDR3 sequence reads: CASRQTSGGADLAKNIQYF. CDR3 coding DNA: TGTGCCAGCAGACAAACTAGCGGGGGAGCCGACTTAGCCAAAAACATTCAGTACTTC.

Details on this clonotype: A read error may be the cause here, since a much bigger clone is one base away. V is TRBV3-1 and J is TRBJ2-1; 7 positions agree with TRBD1. The CDR3 has 17 residues. CDR1 LGHDT and CDR2 YNNKEL come from the germline V gene (reference sequence). Trimming at V came to 8 bases and at J to 0 bases, leaving 13 bases not matched to a gene. CDR3 nucleotides: TGTGCCAGCGGCTTCAGGACAGGACCCAGCTCCTACAATGAGCAGTTCTTC. As protein: CASGFRTGPSSYNEQFF.

The chain couples TRBV11-3 to TRBJ1-3; a weak D match, TRBD1 (5 bases). The germline gives CDR1 SGHNT, CDR2 YENEEA. Trimming removed 5 bases at V and 0 bases at J, with 14 bases between. The CDR3 runs to 16 residues. For the CDR3, the DNA is TGTGCCAGCAGCAGCAGGGCGAAGAGCTCTGGAAACACCATATATTTT. This codes for CASSSRAKSSGNTIYF. The variable domain in full, completed from reference TRBV11-3 and TRBJ1-3, reads EAGVVQSPRYKIIEKKQPVAFWCNPISGHNTLYWYLQNLGQGPELLIRYENEEAVDDSQLPKDRFSAERLKGVDSTLKIQPAELGDSAVYLCASSSRAKSSGNTIYFGEGSWLTVV.

The genes are TRBV20-1 and TRBJ2-5, with TRBD2 matching over 9 bases. V trimming: 3 bases; J trimming: 5 bases; junction bases outside the gene matches: 13. This CDR3 region has 16 residues. From germline, CDR1 is DFQATT and CDR2 SNEGSKA (reference sequence). In DNA, the CDR3 is TGCAGTGCTAGCGGTGGGCTGGCGGGAGGGTCTGAGACCCAGTACTTC. The encoded protein is CSASGGLAGGSETQYF.

The rearrangement links TRBV27 to TRBJ2-7, with TRBD2 as a possible D gene (7 bases). Germline V lookup: CDR1 MNHEY, CDR2 SMNVEV (reference sequence). V was trimmed by 3 bases and J by 4 bases, leaving 16 bases between them. The CDR3 has 15 residues. The DNA of the CDR3 is TGTGCCAGCAGTTTGATGGTGGGGGGGGCTTACGAGCAGTACTTC. Translating it yields CASSLMVGGAYEQYF.

The V call is TRBV29-1, the J call TRBJ2-7; D is uncertain. Trimming left V 5 bases short and J 3 bases short, with 14 bases between. The CDR3 is 13 residues long. The germline V gene has CDR1 SQVTM and CDR2 ANQGSEA. Here the CDR3 DNA reads TGCAGCGTTAGCCCCCCGAACAGCTACGAGCAGTACTTC. Translated, it gives CSVSPPNSYEQYF.

This clonotype has a count of ten or more. The chain couples TRBV2 to TRBJ2-2; maybe TRBD2 (6 bases). The CDR3 is made up of 14 amino acids. The V gene lost 6 bases and the J gene lost 6 bases, with 14 bases spanning the gap. Germline V gene lookup returns CDR1 SNHLY and CDR2 FYNNEI. The CDR3 DNA is TGTGCCAGCAGCACAGGAGGGTCGGCCGGGGAGCTGTTTTTT. This gives the protein CASSTGGSAGELFF.

The chain links TRBV12-5 to TRBJ1-1, with D possibly matching TRBD1 (5 bases). The CDR3 consists of 16 residues. V gave up 6 bases and J gave up 0 bases, with 17 bases separating them. CDR1 is LGHNT, CDR2 FRNRAP, per germline. CDR3 in DNA: TGTGCTAGTGGCCCAGGGAGGTGGCCTTTGAACACTGAAGCTTTCTTT. It codes for CASGPGRWPLNTEAFF.

The rearrangement uses TRBV7-9 and TRBJ1-2, with D hard to call. The CDR3 runs to 14 residues. The V and J ends lost 2 bases and 3 bases respectively, with 10 bases between them. Germline lookup yields CDR1 SEHNR and CDR2 FQNEAQ (reference sequence). The CDR3 sequence is CASSLSAGYYGYTF. In DNA, the CDR3 is TGTGCCAGCAGCTTAAGCGCGGGATACTATGGCTACACCTTC. Filled out from reference TRBV7-9 and TRBJ1-2, the complete variable domain reads DTGVSQNPRHKITKRGQNVTFRCDPISEHNRLYWYRQTLGQGPEFLTYFQNEAQLEKSRLLSDRFSAERPKGSFSTLEIQRTEQGDSAMYLCASSLSAGYYGYTFGSGTRLTVV.